The clone carrying this T cell receptor (beta chain) was seen a few times. Its specificity is not known. The data derive from a study of identical twins. This CDR3 comprises 15 residues. V shed 1 base, J shed 4 bases, and the junction held 4 bases outside the gene matches. Looked up from germline, CDR1 is MNHNS and CDR2 is SASEGT. A single record per CDR3 protein comes from TCRdb applying MiXCR to the 5' RACE reads. This table has some 1,600,000 distinct CDR3 sequences, around 33% appearing once. Overall study results and limits: The abundant beta clonotypes from cord blood had fewer insertions, and memory repertoires had none of this.

The chain joins TRBV6-1 to TRBJ1-2; 9 bases fit TRBD1. The clonotype was recovered from a newborn girl in good health. Material: cord blood. CDR3 loop: CASSEVGTGSYGYTF. In nucleotides, the CDR3 is TGTGCCAGCAGTGAAGTGGGGACAGGGAGCTATGGCTACACCTTC.